These 6 T cell receptor beta chains were all obtained from the same sample, sequenced in a study of blood T cells in healthy people across ages. It was with a sample-barcoded 5' primer and a J-beta primer mix that a second PCR of about 7 to 12 cycles was run. One entry per CDR3 protein, called by TCRdb with MiXCR from the 5' RACE reads. The profile shows 650,000 to 700,000 distinct CDR3 sequences, about a third of them singletons. Sequencing was performed on blood. All receptors come from a woman of 80 years or more in good health.

Remarks on this clonotype: A much more abundant neighbour one base away suggests this may be a read error. The V call is TRBV6-5, the J call TRBJ1-2; no clear D. The V gene's germline CDR1 is MNHEY and CDR2 SVGAGI. V lost 9 bases and J lost 5, with 13 bases in between. This CDR3 is built from 12 residues. The chain's CDR3 is CASPGRAYGYTF. The CDR3 DNA follows: TGTGCCAGTCCTGGACGGGCGTATGGCTACACCTTC.

This clonotype was seen repeatedly, ten times or more. This sequence joins TRBV24-1 and TRBJ2-3; D is possibly TRBD1 (7 bases). The CDR3 covers 14 residues. Germline V gives CDR1 KGHDR, CDR2 SFDVKD. Trimming left V 9 bases short and J 0 bases short, with 12 bases between. For the CDR3, the DNA is TGTGCCACCGGAGGGGGCGGAAGCACAGATACGCAGTATTTT. Translation gives CATGGGGSTDTQYF.

This clonotype was seen only once. This sequence joins TRBV10-3 and TRBJ2-5, with D maybe TRBD2 (6 bases). V shed 7 bases and J shed 7 bases, with 13 bases lying between them. CDR1 and CDR2 from the germline V gene are ENHRY and SYGVKD. CDR3 length: 12 residues. For the CDR3, the DNA is TGTGCCATCATGCCTAGCGTGGGGACCCAGTACTTC. It encodes CAIMPSVGTQYF.

This clonotype appeared many times. The CDR3 loop is CASSPGRQGSNEKLFF. The CDR3 region has the DNA TGTGCCAGCAGTCCGGGTCGGCAGGGAAGCAATGAAAAACTGTTTTTT. The V gene is TRBV12-3 or TRBV12-4, the J gene TRBJ1-4, with D tentatively TRBD1 (5 bases). The CDR3 runs to 16 residues. V was clipped by 5 bases and J by 5 bases, with 18 bases between them.

This clonotype was recorded many times. This rearrangement joins TRBV11-2 to TRBJ2-7, with 7 bases fitting TRBD1. CDR1 and CDR2 (germline): SGHAT, FQNNGV. The CDR3 totals 15 residues. Germline trimming cut 3 bases from V and 4 bases from J; bases unmatched to any gene: 9. The CDR3 bases are TGTGCCAGCAGCTTGGGGCTCGACAGGGATTACGAGCAGTACTTC. Its protein is CASSLGLDRDYEQYF.

This clonotype was seen a handful of times. A clone one base away is much larger, so this may be a read error. The CDR3 region is CASSSGPTGAGYTF. The DNA of the CDR3 is TGTGCCAGCAGCTCGGGACCGACTGGCGCTGGCTACACCTTC. This chain links TRBV7-3 with TRBJ1-2; D perhaps matches TRBD1 (5 bases). From germline, CDR1 is SGHTA and CDR2 FQGTGA. CDR3 length equals 14 residues. V was clipped by 4 bases and J by 7 bases, with 16 bases between them.